Reported below is one TCR beta chain. The antigen remains unidentified. The data were obtained in a study of cytomegalovirus exposure and HLA in healthy donors. Overall study findings and caveats: First-cohort TCR clusters tended to co-occur in the roughly 120 validation repertoires, a later analysis found. Researchers counted 164 TCR beta chains as cytomegalovirus-associated. Despite most TCR sequences being rare, some public TCRs occurred in many donors.

Sequencing was performed with immunoSEQ multiplex PCR; in TCRdb, only in-frame clones are kept and a portion is missing. The sample includes fewer than 250,000 clones, about 86% seen only once; the top ten take about 2.8%. Germline-derived CDR1 and CDR2 are ENHRY and SYGVKD. V lost 2 bases to trimming and J lost 1 base, with 5 bases between them. The CDR3 is made up of 13 amino acids. The sample taken for sequencing was PBMCs. The source is a man younger than 35 in good health and CMV-seronegative. The chain links TRBV10-3 to TRBJ2-5; no reliable D call. CDR3 in amino acids: CAISEPFQETQYF. Here the CDR3 DNA reads TGTGCCATCAGTGAGCCCTTCCAAGAGACCCAGTACTTC.